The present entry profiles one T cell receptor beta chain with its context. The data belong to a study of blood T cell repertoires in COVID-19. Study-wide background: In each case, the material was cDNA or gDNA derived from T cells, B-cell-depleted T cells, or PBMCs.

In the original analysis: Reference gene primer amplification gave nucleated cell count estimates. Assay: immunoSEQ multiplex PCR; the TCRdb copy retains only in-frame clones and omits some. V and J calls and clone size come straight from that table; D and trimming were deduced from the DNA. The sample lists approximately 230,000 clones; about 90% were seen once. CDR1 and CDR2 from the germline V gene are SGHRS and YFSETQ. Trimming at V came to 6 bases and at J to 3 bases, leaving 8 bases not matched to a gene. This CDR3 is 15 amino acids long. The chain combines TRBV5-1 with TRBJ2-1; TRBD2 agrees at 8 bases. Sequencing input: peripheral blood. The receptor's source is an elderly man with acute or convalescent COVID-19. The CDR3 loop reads CASKMGLAGYNEQFF. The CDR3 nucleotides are TGCGCCAGCAAAATGGGTCTAGCGGGCTACAATGAGCAGTTCTTC.